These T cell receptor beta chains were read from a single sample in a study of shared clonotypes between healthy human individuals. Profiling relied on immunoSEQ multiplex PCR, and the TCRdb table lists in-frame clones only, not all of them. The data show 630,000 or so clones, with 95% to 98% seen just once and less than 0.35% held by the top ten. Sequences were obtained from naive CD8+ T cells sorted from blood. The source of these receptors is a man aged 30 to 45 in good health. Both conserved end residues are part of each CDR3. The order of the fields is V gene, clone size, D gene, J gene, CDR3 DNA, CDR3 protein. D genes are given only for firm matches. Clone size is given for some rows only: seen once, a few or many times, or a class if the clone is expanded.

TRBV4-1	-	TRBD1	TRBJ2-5	TGCGCCAGCAGCCAGGTCGGGACAGGGGGAGAGACCCAGTACTTC	CASSQVGTGGETQYF
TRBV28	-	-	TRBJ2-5	TGTGCCAGCAGTCAAACCCCCCATACTTATCAAGAGACCCAGTACTTC	CASSQTPHTYQETQYF
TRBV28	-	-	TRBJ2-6	TGTGCCAGCAGGGCGAGCCTCAACGTCCTGACTTTC	CASRASLNVLTF
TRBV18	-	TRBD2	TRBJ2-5	TGTGCCAGCTCACTAACATACAGGACTAGCGGGACAATCCAGGGAGAGACCCAGTACTTC	CASSLTYRTSGTIQGETQYF
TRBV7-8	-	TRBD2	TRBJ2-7	TGTGCCAGCAGCTTAAAGAGGACTAGTAGCTACGAGCAGTACTTC	CASSLKRTSSYEQYF
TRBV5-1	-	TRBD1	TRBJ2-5	TGCGCCAGCAGCTTGAGGACAGGGGCCCAAGAGACCCAGTACTTC	CASSLRTGAQETQYF
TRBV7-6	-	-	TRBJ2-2	TGTGCCAGCAGCTTAGCGGCCCCTAGTGGCGGGGAGCTGTTTTTT	CASSLAAPSGGELFF
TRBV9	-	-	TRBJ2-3	TGTGCCAGCAGCGTTTTGGGACTGAGAAACACAGATACGCAGTATTTT	CASSVLGLRNTDTQYF
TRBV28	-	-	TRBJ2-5	TGTGCCAGCAGTTATTTCGATGAGTCCCAAGAGACCCAGTACTTC	CASSYFDESQETQYF
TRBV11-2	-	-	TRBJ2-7	TGTGCCAGCAGCTTTACCGGAAACGGTCGGGAGCAGTACTTC	CASSFTGNGREQYF
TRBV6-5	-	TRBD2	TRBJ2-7	TGTGCCAGCAGTCTAGCGGGAGCAAGGGAGCAGTACTTC	CASSLAGAREQYF
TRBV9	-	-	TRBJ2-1	TGTGCCAGCAGCGACGGCAGGGATAGCGATGAGCAGTTCTTC	CASSDGRDSDEQFF
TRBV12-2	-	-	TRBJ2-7	TGTGCAAGTCGCTTAGCCGGGATCACCTACGAGCAGTACTTC	CASRLAGITYEQYF
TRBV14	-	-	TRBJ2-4	TGTGCCAGCAGCCACGTCGGGGGAGCCAAAAACATTCAGTACTTC	CASSHVGGAKNIQYF
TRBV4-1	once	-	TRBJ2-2	TGCGCCAGCAGCCGGGGACACGCGAACACCGGGGAGCTGTTTTTT	CASSRGHANTGELFF
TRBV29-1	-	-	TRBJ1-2	TGCAGCGTTAGTGGGGGTCGATATGCCTACACCTTC	CSVSGGRYAYTF
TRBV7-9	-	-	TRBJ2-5	TGTGCCAGCAGCTCCCCACTAGGGGAAGAGACCCAGTACTTC	CASSSPLGEETQYF
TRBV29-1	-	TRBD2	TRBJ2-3	TGCAGCGTTGAAGGGGGGACTAGCGGGAGGCTTAACGCAGATACGCAGTATTTT	CSVEGGTSGRLNADTQYF
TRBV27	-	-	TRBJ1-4	TGTGCCAGCAGTTTATCGGGGAGCACTAATGAAAAACTGTTTTTT	CASSLSGSTNEKLFF
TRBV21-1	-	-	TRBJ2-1	TGTGCCAGCAGCAAATATTACATAGCCTCCTACAATGAGCAGTTCTTC	CASSKYYIASYNEQFF
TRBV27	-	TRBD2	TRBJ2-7	TGTGCCAGCAGTTTCGGTCTAGCGGAAACCTACGAGCAGTACTTC	CASSFGLAETYEQYF
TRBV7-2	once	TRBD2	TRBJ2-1	TGTGCCAGCAGCCCCTCAGCGGGACCGCTTTACAATGAGCAGTTCTTC	CASSPSAGPLYNEQFF
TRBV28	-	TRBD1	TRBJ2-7	TGTGCCAGCAGTTTCGGGACAGGGGCCTACGAGCAGTACTTC	CASSFGTGAYEQYF
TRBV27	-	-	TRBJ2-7	TGTGCCAGCAGCGGCATCCGAACCCAATACGAGCAGTACTTC	CASSGIRTQYEQYF
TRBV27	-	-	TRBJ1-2	TGTGCCAGCTGCCGGAGTCCTAACTATGGCTACACCTTC	CASCRSPNYGYTF
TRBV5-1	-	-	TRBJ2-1	TGCGCCAGCAGCTTGGACGGAGGCGCGACCTACAATGAGCAGTTCTTC	CASSLDGGATYNEQFF
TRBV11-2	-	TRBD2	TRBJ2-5	TGTGCCAGCAGCCAAACTAGCGATCAAGAGACCCAGTACTTC	CASSQTSDQETQYF
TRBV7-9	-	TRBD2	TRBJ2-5	TGTGCCAGCAGCTTCCCAAGAATAGCGGGAGAAAGGGAAGAGACCCAGTACTTC	CASSFPRIAGEREETQYF
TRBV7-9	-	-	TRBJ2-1	TGTGCCAGCAGCCGCAACAATGAGCAGTTCTTC	CASSRNNEQFF
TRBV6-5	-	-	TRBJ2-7	TGTGCCAGCAGTTACTGGGGCCAGGGAGCCTACGAGCAGTACTTC	CASSYWGQGAYEQYF
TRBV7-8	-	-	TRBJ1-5	TGTGCCAGCAGCCTGTGGACAGACAATCAGCCCCAGCATTTT	CASSLWTDNQPQHF
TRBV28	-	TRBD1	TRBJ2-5	TGTGCCAGCAGTTTACCCCCGGGACAGCCATGGGGAGAGACCCAGTACTTC	CASSLPPGQPWGETQYF
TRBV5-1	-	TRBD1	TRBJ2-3	TGCGCCAGCAGCTTTGCCTTGGGACAGTTGGACGATACGCAGTATTTT	CASSFALGQLDDTQYF
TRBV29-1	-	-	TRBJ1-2	TGCAGTGCCGCGGGGCCGGAGGATGGCTACACCTTC	CSAAGPEDGYTF
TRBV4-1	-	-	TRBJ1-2	TGCGCCAGCAGCCAAGATCGGAACAGGGAGTGGGGCTACACCTTC	CASSQDRNREWGYTF
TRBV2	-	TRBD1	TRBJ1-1	TGTGCCAGCGGTCGACTACCCGGACAGGGGAGGCAAGCTTTCTTT	CASGRLPGQGRQAFF
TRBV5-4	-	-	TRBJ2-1	TGTGCCAGCAGCTTGGGGGGAAATGAGCAGTTCTTC	CASSLGGNEQFF
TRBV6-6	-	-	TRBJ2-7	TGTGCCAGCAGTTACGCAGACTTTTACGAGCAGTACTTC	CASSYADFYEQYF
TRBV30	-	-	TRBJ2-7	TGTGCATCCGAAGCCGGCTACGAGCAGTACTTC	CASEAGYEQYF
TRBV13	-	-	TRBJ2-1	TGTGCCAGCAGCTTAGCGGCTAGCGAGGGTGAGCAGTTCTTC	CASSLAASEGEQFF
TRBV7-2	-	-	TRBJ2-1	TGTGCCAGCAGCCACGGGACAATCCCATACAATGAGCAGTTCTTC	CASSHGTIPYNEQFF
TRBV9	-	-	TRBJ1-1	TGTGCCAGCAGCGTAGGACACACTGAAGCTTTCTTT	CASSVGHTEAFF
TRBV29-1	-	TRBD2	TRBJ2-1	TGCAGCGTTGGTAGCGGGAATTACAATGAGCAGTTCTTC	CSVGSGNYNEQFF
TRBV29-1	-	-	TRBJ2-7	TGCAGCGTTGCGGCAGATTCCTACGAGCAGTACTTC	CSVAADSYEQYF
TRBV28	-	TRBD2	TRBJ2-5	TGTGCCAGCAGTTTCCCAAGACTAGCGGGAGGCCAAGAGACCCAGTACTTC	CASSFPRLAGGQETQYF